Below, 28 T cell receptor beta chains from the same sample are listed, as sequenced in a study of blood T cell repertoires in COVID-19. Clones were read by immunoSEQ multiplex PCR, and TCRdb kept only the in-frame ones, dropping some. Among hundreds of thousands of clones listed, about 90% were seen once. Sequenced material: PBMCs or T cells enriched from blood (not recorded which). The receptors were sampled from a woman in her twenties or thirties who had recovered from COVID-19.

In this sample, this clone turned up a few times. Because it lacks the conserved phenylalanine or tryptophan at the end, this CDR3 is likely a read error. It is unclear where the CDR3 begins or ends on the DNA, so no DNA is shown, and the CDR3 is as TCRdb lists it. The chain uses TRBV7-2 and TRBJ2-3; whether TRBD2, the table's D call, matches the DNA was not checked. Both ends counted, the CDR3 spans 13 residues. In germline, CDR1 is SGHTA, CDR2 FQGNSA. CDR3 protein: CASSSGTSGRFAL.

The J gene is TRBJ1-5, the V gene TRBV4-1; TRBD1 aligns across 7 bases. V gave up 0 bases and J gave up 2 bases; unmatched junction bases: 7. Germline V lookup: CDR1 MGHRA, CDR2 YSYEKL. This CDR3 comprises 17 residues. CDR3 in DNA: TGCGCCAGCAGCCAAGATCGAGGGGGCGGCGGCAATCAGCCCCAGCATTTT. Translation gives CASSQDRGGGGNQPQHF.

The V and J genes are TRBV19 and TRBJ2-3; 9 bases are a match to TRBD1. From germline, CDR1 is LNHDA and CDR2 SQIVND (reference sequence). This CDR3 has 14 residues. With 6 bases clipped from V and 4 bases from J, the junction kept 5 bases outside the gene matches. The CDR3, as DNA: TGTGCCAGTAGAACACAGGGGGCAGCAGATACGCAGTATTTT. It encodes CASRTQGAADTQYF.

The chain couples TRBV12-3 or TRBV12-4 to TRBJ2-1; D is uncertain. This CDR3 is 12 amino acids long. Trimming left V 6 bases short and J 5 bases short, with 8 bases between. The CDR3 bases are TGTGCCAGCAGCCTAACTAACAATGAGCAGTTCTTC. This translates into CASSLTNNEQFF.

The chain is built from TRBV5-1 and TRBJ2-7; 9 positions match TRBD1. This CDR3 comprises 15 residues. Germline loops: CDR1 SGHRS, CDR2 YFSETQ. The junction had 9 bases not matched to a gene; V was cut back by 4 bases and J by 4 bases. The DNA for the CDR3 is TGCGCCAGCAGCCCCGGGGGACAGGGTATATACGAGCAGTACTTC. Translated: CASSPGGQGIYEQYF.

V usage is TRBV12-3 or TRBV12-4 and J usage is TRBJ1-2; no reliable D call. Trimming cost V 5 bases and J 8 bases, with 12 bases left between them. This CDR3 contains 12 residues. The CDR3 DNA reads as TGTGCCAGCAGTCCCGACTATGAGGGCTACACCTTC. It encodes CASSPDYEGYTF.

The rearrangement links TRBV28 to TRBJ1-2; the D is unclear. Germline CDR1 is MDHEN and CDR2 is SYDVKM. V dropped 5 bases and J dropped 9 bases, with 19 bases sitting between them. This CDR3 comprises 14 residues. CDR3 in DNA: TGTGCCAGCAGTCCATTGCGGGTCTCTTATCGCTACACCTTC. Translation: CASSPLRVSYRYTF.

The V gene is TRBV7-9, the J gene TRBJ1-4, with D possibly TRBD1 on 5 matching bases. The CDR3 has 15 residues. Germline V CDR1 and CDR2: SEHNR, FQNEAQ (reference sequence). With 5 bases removed from V and 8 bases from J, the gap between germline ends came to 18 bases. This CDR3 reads CASSPGGVSEEKLFF. In DNA form, the CDR3 reads TGTGCCAGCAGCCCTGGGGGGGTATCTGAAGAAAAACTGTTTTTT.

The chain has TRBV5-1 and TRBJ2-7; no clear D. Germline CDR1 is SGHRS and CDR2 is YFSETQ. V lost 0 bases and J 3 bases, leaving 10 bases between the germline ends. The CDR3 spans 14 residues. The CDR3, as DNA: TGCGCCAGCAGCTTGGACTTAAACGACTACGAGCAGTACTTC. This gives the protein CASSLDLNDYEQYF.

The genes are TRBV9 and TRBJ2-7, with D unresolved. V lost 0 bases and J 2 bases, leaving 12 bases between the germline ends. The CDR3 is 15 residues long. Looked up from germline, CDR1 is SGDLS and CDR2 is YYNGEE. DNA for the CDR3: TGTGCCAGCAGCGTAGATCAGAAATCGACCTACGAGCAGTACTTC. Its protein is CASSVDQKSTYEQYF.

The chain uses TRBV5-6 and TRBJ1-6; 7 bases map to TRBD1. V was pared by 0 bases and J by 8 bases, with 8 bases of the junction left unmatched. Germline CDR1 and CDR2: SGHDT and YYEEEE. There are 16 residues in the CDR3. DNA for the CDR3: TGTGCCAGCAGCTTGGATCCGGGACAGTATTATTCACCCCTCCACTTT. Translating gives CASSLDPGQYYSPLHF.

The gene calls are TRBV21-1 and TRBJ2-4; whether TRBD1, the table's D call, matches the DNA was not checked. TRBV21-1 is marked as a pseudogene. The CDR3 is 17 residues long. The chain's CDR3 is CASSKVGTDIAKNIQYF. The CDR3, as DNA: TGTGCCAGCAGCAAAGTGGGGACAGATATAGCCAAAAACATTCAGTACTTC.

This sequence joins TRBV28 and TRBJ1-2; D is perhaps TRBD1 (6 bases). CDR3 size: 12 residues. V was trimmed by 6 bases and J by 4 bases, leaving 9 bases between them. Per germline, CDR1 MDHEN and CDR2 SYDVKM. DNA for the CDR3: TGTGCCAGCAGCAAGGACAGCTATGGCTACACCTTC. Protein sequence: CASSKDSYGYTF.

The gene calls are TRBV19 and TRBJ1-1; 9 nucleotides align to TRBD1. The CDR3 is 15 amino acids. Germline V gene lookup returns CDR1 LNHDA and CDR2 SQIVND (reference sequence). The V gene end was trimmed by 5 bases and the J gene end by 0 bases; junction bases not matched to a gene: 4. CDR3 region: CASSPGDRVNTEAFF. CDR3 in DNA: TGTGCCAGTAGTCCGGGGGACAGGGTGAACACTGAAGCTTTCTTT.

This clone was counted a few times. V gene TRBV24-1 combines with J gene TRBJ2-7; TRBD1 aligns across 8 bases. CDR1 is KGHDR and CDR2 is SFDVKD in the germline V gene. With 4 bases clipped from V and 4 bases from J, the junction kept 5 bases outside the gene matches. There are 14 residues in the CDR3. The CDR3 DNA follows: TGTGCCACCAGTGACCAGGGGGCAGTATACGAGCAGTACTTC. The encoded protein is CATSDQGAVYEQYF.

The gene calls are TRBV3-1 (or the pseudogene TRBV3-2) and TRBJ2-1, with 11 bases fitting TRBD2. The germline V gene has CDR1 LGHDT and CDR2 YNNKEL (reference sequence). V shed 1 base, J shed 4 bases, and the junction held 3 bases outside the gene matches. There are 16 residues in the CDR3. CDR3 nucleotide sequence: TGTGCCAGCAGCCAAGCCGGGACTAGCGGATACAATGAGCAGTTCTTC. Translating it yields CASSQAGTSGYNEQFF.

The chain links TRBV30 to TRBJ2-1; D call uncertain. Deletions cut 2 bases from V and 7 bases from J, with 9 bases between. Germline V gives CDR1 GTSNPN, CDR2 SVGIG (reference sequence). This CDR3 comprises 12 residues. CDR3 bases: TGTGCCTGGAGTAGGAGAGCGAATGAGCAGTTCTTC. The encoded protein is CAWSRRANEQFF.

The chain links TRBV4-1 to TRBJ1-5; D is unresolved. Germline V CDR1 and CDR2: MGHRA, YSYEKL. Trimming shortened V by 0 bases and J by 8 bases, and 8 bases separated the two germline ends. The CDR3 is 13 residues long. The DNA of the CDR3 is TGCGCCAGCAGCCAAGATGAGGAGGAGCCCCAGCATTTT. Translation: CASSQDEEEPQHF.

In its sample, this clone was seen once. The chain employs TRBV6-5 and TRBJ2-3; TRBD1 aligns across 7 bases. Germline CDR1 reads MNHEY; CDR2 reads SVGAGI. CDR3 length equals 16 residues. J lost 2 bases, V lost 2 bases, and 7 bases had no gene match. CDR3 residues: CASSYGDRVNTDTQYF. CDR3 nucleotides: TGTGCCAGCAGTTACGGCGACAGGGTCAACACAGATACGCAGTATTTT.

The chain employs TRBV7-8 and TRBJ1-5; tentatively, D is TRBD1 (5 bases). The CDR3 length is 16 residues. Germline-derived CDR1 and CDR2 are SGHVS and FQNEAQ. Trimming took 5 bases from V and 4 from J, leaving 18 bases between them. The DNA of the CDR3 is TGTGCCAGCAGCACCGGCCGACAGTTCCTTAATCAGCCCCAGCATTTT. The encoded protein is CASSTGRQFLNQPQHF.

The chain carries TRBV27 and TRBJ2-1; TRBD2 agrees at 9 bases. Germline CDR1 is MNHEY and CDR2 is SMNVEV (reference sequence). The CDR3 sequence is 15 residues long. J was trimmed by 7 bases and V by 2 bases; bases with no gene match: 6. CDR3 residues: CASSLVAGVGNEQFF. The CDR3 DNA reads as TGTGCCAGCAGTTTAGTAGCGGGAGTGGGAAATGAGCAGTTCTTC.

V gene TRBV5-1 combines with J gene TRBJ2-3, with 7 bases that match TRBD1. The CDR3 length is 16 residues. The germline CDR1 and CDR2 sequences are SGHRS and YFSETQ. V lost 4 bases, J lost 2 bases, and 10 bases stayed unmatched. The CDR3 reads CASSAKWDRTTDTQYF. CDR3 nucleotides: TGCGCCAGCAGCGCGAAGTGGGACAGAACCACAGATACGCAGTATTTT.

The chain employs TRBV19 and TRBJ2-1; 8 bases align to TRBD2. Germline trimming cut 5 bases from V and 8 bases from J; bases unmatched to any gene: 8. The CDR3 contains 14 residues. Germline lookup yields CDR1 LNHDA and CDR2 SQIVND (reference sequence). The CDR3 DNA is TGTGCCAGTAGTCGGCTAGCGGGCGGAGATGAGCAGTTCTTC. Protein: CASSRLAGGDEQFF.

This chain uses TRBV6-2 or TRBV6-3 with TRBJ2-7; weak D call: TRBD1 (5 bases). The CDR3 has 16 residues. Trimming took 2 bases from V and 4 from J, leaving 18 bases between them. The germline CDR1 and CDR2 sequences are MNHEY and SVGEGT. The CDR3 loop is CASSYVQDTYFYEQYF. The CDR3 DNA is TGTGCCAGCAGTTACGTCCAGGACACTTACTTTTACGAGCAGTACTTC.

The chain employs TRBV27 and TRBJ1-5, with D possibly being TRBD1 (5 bases). V was trimmed by 5 bases and J by 5 bases, leaving 10 bases between them. This CDR3 has 13 residues. Per germline, CDR1 MNHEY and CDR2 SMNVEV (reference sequence). CDR3 region: CASSVRVDQPQHF. The CDR3 coding sequence is TGTGCCAGCAGTGTCAGGGTGGATCAGCCCCAGCATTTT.

The chain combines TRBV2 with TRBJ1-4; no definite D call. This CDR3 has 15 amino acids. Trimming removed 4 bases at V and 1 base at J, with 10 bases between. The germline V gene encodes CDR1 SNHLY and CDR2 FYNNEI. The CDR3 coding sequence is TGTGCCAGCAGTGGCGACGGGTTAACTAATGAAAAACTGTTTTTT. Its translation is CASSGDGLTNEKLFF.

This clone has only a few counts. V gene TRBV9 combines with J gene TRBJ1-3, with D unresolved. CDR3 length: 15 amino acids. CDR1 is SGDLS, CDR2 YYNGEE, per germline. V was cut by 0 bases and J by 7 bases, with 14 bases left in between. CDR3 loop: CASSVGGIPGNTIYF. The CDR3 DNA reads TGTGCCAGCAGCGTAGGAGGTATCCCGGGGAACACCATATATTTT.

The chain has TRBV9 and TRBJ2-1, with D perhaps TRBD1 (6 bases). This CDR3 is built from 15 residues. V lost 0 bases and J 4 bases, leaving 11 bases between the germline ends. CDR1 is SGDLS, CDR2 YYNGEE, per germline. DNA for the CDR3: TGTGCCAGCAGCGTAGACAGGGCTAGTTACAATGAGCAGTTCTTC. Its protein product is CASSVDRASYNEQFF. The variable domain in full, completed from reference TRBV9 and TRBJ2-1, reads DSGVTQTPKHLITATGQRVTLRCSPRSGDLSVYWYQQSLDQGLQFLIQYYNGEERAKGNILERFSAQQFPDLHSELNLSSLELGDSALYFCASSVDRASYNEQFFGPGTRLTVL.